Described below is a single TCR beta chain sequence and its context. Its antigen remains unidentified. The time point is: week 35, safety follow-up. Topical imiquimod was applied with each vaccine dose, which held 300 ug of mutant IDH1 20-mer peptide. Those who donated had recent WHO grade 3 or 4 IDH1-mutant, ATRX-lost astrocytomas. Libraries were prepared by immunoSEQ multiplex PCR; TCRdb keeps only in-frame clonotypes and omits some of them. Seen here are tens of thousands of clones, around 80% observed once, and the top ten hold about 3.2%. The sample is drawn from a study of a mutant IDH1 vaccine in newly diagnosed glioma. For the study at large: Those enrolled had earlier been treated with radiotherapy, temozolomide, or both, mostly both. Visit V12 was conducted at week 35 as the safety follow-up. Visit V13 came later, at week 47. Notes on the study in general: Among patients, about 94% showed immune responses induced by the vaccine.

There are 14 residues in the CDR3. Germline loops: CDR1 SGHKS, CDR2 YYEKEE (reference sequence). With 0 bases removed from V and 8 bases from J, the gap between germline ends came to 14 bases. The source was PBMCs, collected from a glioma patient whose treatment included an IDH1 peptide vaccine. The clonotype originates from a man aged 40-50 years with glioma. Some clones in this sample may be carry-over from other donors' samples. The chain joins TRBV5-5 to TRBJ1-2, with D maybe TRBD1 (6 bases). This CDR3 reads CASSLGGQGPGYTF. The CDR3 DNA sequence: TGTGCCAGCAGCTTGGGGGGACAAGGCCCGGGCTACACCTTC.